A selection of T cell receptor beta chains follows, all from one sample in a study of blood T cells in healthy people across ages. A single record per CDR3 protein comes from TCRdb applying MiXCR to the 5' RACE reads. The table records about 400,000 distinct CDR3 sequences, roughly half of them present only once. What was sequenced was blood. The receptors stem from a man aged 55 to 70 in good health. The CDR3 runs from the conserved cysteine through the conserved F or W. Fields, in order: V gene, D gene, clone size, J gene, CDR3 DNA, CDR3 protein. A D gene is named only where the DNA matches it firmly. The size field is filled for only some rows; it gives once, few, many or a size class.

TRBV11-2	-	-	TRBJ1-2	TGTGCCAGCAGCTTAGAAAGGGTCCAAGCGGGTGGCTACACCTTC	CASSLERVQAGGYTF
TRBV4-2	-	-	TRBJ2-3	TGTGCCAGCAGCCCCAGCCGGCGAGGAGATACGCAGTATTTT	CASSPSRRGDTQYF
TRBV19	-	-	TRBJ2-7	TGTGCCAGTAGTATAGATCCGACGGGGGGCGGGCAGTACTTC	CASSIDPTGGGQYF
TRBV12-3/TRBV12-4	TRBD1	-	TRBJ1-4	TGTGCCAGCAGTTTCGGGGACAGCACTAATGAAAAACTGTTTTTT	CASSFGDSTNEKLFF
TRBV3-1	TRBD2	once	TRBJ2-3	TGTGCCAGCAGCCATGCACTAGCGGGAGGGCGGGGTGGCACAGATACGCAGTATTTT	CASSHALAGGRGGTDTQYF
TRBV5-1	-	-	TRBJ1-2	TGCGCCAGCAGCTTGGGACAAGCTAACTATGGCTACACCTTC	CASSLGQANYGYTF
TRBV6-5	TRBD1	-	TRBJ2-3	TGTGCCAGCAGTTTTCCTACAGGGGATGGTACGCAGTATTTT	CASSFPTGDGTQYF
TRBV20-1	-	-	TRBJ2-4	TGCAGTGCCGCTCAGGGCATGGGCAAAAACATTCAGTACTTC	CSAAQGMGKNIQYF
TRBV7-2	-	-	TRBJ2-5	TGTGCCAGCAGCTTAGTAGGGGCTATCTTTTTAGAGACCCAGTACTTC	CASSLVGAIFLETQYF
TRBV28	-	once	TRBJ2-1	TGTGCCAGCAGCCCCCAGTCCAGGAACAATGAGCAGTTCTTC	CASSPQSRNNEQFF
TRBV6-5	TRBD1	once	TRBJ1-2	TGTGCCAGCAGTTACACAACAGGGGGCTGGGGCTACACCTTC	CASSYTTGGWGYTF
TRBV7-2	TRBD2	-	TRBJ2-3	TGTGCCAGCAGCGTCGGGACTAGCGGGACAGATACGCAGTATTTT	CASSVGTSGTDTQYF
TRBV15	-	few	TRBJ1-5	TGTGCCACCAGCAGTCAGAAATATCAGCCCCAGCATTTT	CATSSQKYQPQHF
TRBV5-1	TRBD2	-	TRBJ2-5	TGCGCCAGCAGCCAACCCCTAGCGGGGGAAGAGACCCAGTACTTC	CASSQPLAGEETQYF
TRBV6-5	-	-	TRBJ2-1	TGTGCCAGCAGAACGGGCCCCGCGGGGATAAGTGAGCAGTTCTTC	CASRTGPAGISEQFF
TRBV29-1	-	many	TRBJ2-1	TGCAGCGTTGCCGCTAGTTGGTCGTACAATGAGCAGTTCTTC	CSVAASWSYNEQFF
TRBV7-6	-	-	TRBJ2-5	TGTGCCAGCCTAGGGGGAGACGCCCCGGAAGAGCAGTACTTC	CASLGGDAPEEQYF